Listed below are T cell receptor beta chains from one sample, sequenced in a study of shared clonotypes between healthy human individuals. Repertoires were generated with immunoSEQ multiplex PCR, while TCRdb's copy carries only in-frame clones and drops some. The table shows about 2.4 million clones, with more than 80% occurring only once. Sequencing used naive CD4+ T cells sorted from blood. All receptors come from a man between 18 and 35 years old in good health. The CDR3 runs from the conserved cysteine through the conserved F or W. The D gene is left open where the match is weak. Clone size is shown for a subset of rows, as once, few, many or a class of expanded clone.

clone_size	d_call	v_call	j_call	cdr3_aa	cdr3_nt
once	-	TRBV5-1	TRBJ2-7	CASSSRADLGYEQYF	TGCGCCAGCAGCTCTAGGGCCGACCTGGGGTACGAGCAGTACTTC
-	-	TRBV21-1	TRBJ2-1	CASSGIAGIYNEQFF	TGTGCCAGCAGCGGTATAGCGGGAATATACAATGAGCAGTTCTTC
-	-	TRBV18	TRBJ2-2	CASSPSQQSVTGELFF	TGTGCCAGCTCACCATCCCAGCAGTCGGTAACCGGGGAGCTGTTTTTT
-	TRBD1	TRBV2	TRBJ1-6	CASRGDSYNSPLHF	TGTGCCAGCAGGGGGGACAGCTATAATTCACCCCTCCACTTT
-	-	TRBV5-1	TRBJ2-1	CASSLSGERYNEQFF	TGCGCCAGCAGCTTGTCGGGGGAACGGTACAATGAGCAGTTCTTC
-	TRBD1	TRBV5-4	TRBJ2-7	CASSLRDRVGYEQYF	TGTGCCAGCAGCTTGAGGGACAGGGTTGGGTACGAGCAGTACTTC
-	-	TRBV7-2	TRBJ2-4	CGTGTVDRTIQYF	TGTGGAACGGGGACCGTCGATCGGACCATTCAGTACTTC
-	-	TRBV6-4	TRBJ1-4	CASSDSPAGPQEKLFF	TGTGCCAGCAGTGACTCGCCTGCGGGACCTCAAGAAAAACTGTTTTTT
-	TRBD2	TRBV9	TRBJ2-2	CASSPWDWREIRAGELFF	TGTGCCAGCAGCCCCTGGGATTGGCGGGAGATAAGAGCCGGGGAGCTGTTTTTT
-	-	TRBV30	TRBJ2-3	CAWGMPGQGKTSGIPYTQYF	TGTGCCTGGGGGATGCCGGGACAGGGGAAGACTAGCGGGATTCCGTATACGCAGTATTTT
-	-	TRBV30	TRBJ1-1	CAWSADVEAFF	TGTGCCTGGAGTGCTGACGTGGAAGCTTTCTTT
-	TRBD2	TRBV10-3	TRBJ2-7	CAISGSSGMGYEQYF	TGTGCCATCAGTGGGTCTAGCGGGATGGGGTACGAGCAGTACTTC
-	-	TRBV5-1	TRBJ1-6	CASTAKEHDNSPLHF	TGCGCCAGCACTGCTAAGGAACACGATAATTCACCCCTCCACTTT
-	-	TRBV7-8	TRBJ1-5	CASSLGTEKKHF	TGTGCCAGCAGCTTAGGAACGGAAAAGAAGCATTTT
-	TRBD1	TRBV6-5	TRBJ1-6	CASRDRVASPLHF	TGTGCCAGCAGGGACAGGGTAGCTTCACCCCTCCACTTT
few	-	TRBV9	TRBJ1-5	CASSVGADNQPQHF	TGTGCCAGCAGCGTAGGGGCAGATAATCAGCCCCAGCATTTT
-	TRBD2	TRBV30	TRBJ2-1	CAWNAGGPYEQFF	TGTGCCTGGAATGCGGGGGGACCTTATGAGCAGTTCTTC
-	-	TRBV6-5	TRBJ1-6	CASSYVHSNSPLHF	TGTGCCAGCAGTTACGTCCACAGTAATTCACCCCTCCACTTT
-	-	TRBV23-1	TRBJ2-7	CASRKGQGRPGDYEQYF	TGCGCCAGCAGGAAAGGCCAGGGACGGCCGGGTGACTACGAGCAGTACTTC
-	TRBD1	TRBV7-2	TRBJ1-2	CASSLAFRGNGYTF	TGTGCCAGCAGCTTAGCTTTCAGGGGGAATGGCTACACCTTC
-	-	TRBV5-6	TRBJ2-2	CASSSAAGETGELFF	TGTGCCAGCAGCTCCGCCGCAGGGGAGACCGGGGAGCTGTTTTTT
-	TRBD1	TRBV7-2	TRBJ2-7	CASSLPTGIGYEQYF	TGTGCCAGCAGCTTGCCGACAGGGATCGGCTACGAGCAGTACTTC
-	-	TRBV10-1	TRBJ2-3	CASSEGASTGTDTQYF	TGCGCCAGCAGTGAAGGGGCCTCAACCGGCACAGATACGCAGTATTTT
-	-	TRBV29-1	TRBJ1-1	CSVDRGWNTEAFF	TGCAGCGTTGATCGGGGGTGGAACACTGAAGCTTTCTTT
-	-	TRBV29-1	TRBJ1-1	CSVVRGGNTEAFF	TGCAGCGTTGTGAGGGGCGGCAACACTGAAGCTTTCTTT
-	-	TRBV29-1	TRBJ2-5	CSGGGRHQETQYF	TGCAGCGGCGGCGGTCGGCATCAAGAGACCCAGTACTTC
-	TRBD2	TRBV5-1	TRBJ2-1	CASSTSGGGSYNEQFF	TGCGCCAGCAGCACTAGCGGGGGAGGCTCCTACAATGAGCAGTTCTTC
-	-	TRBV19	TRBJ1-3	CASSPGTVLSGNTIYF	TGTGCCAGTAGTCCGGGGACGGTCTTGTCTGGAAACACCATATATTTT
few	TRBD1	TRBV15	TRBJ1-6	CATSSTGVIISPLHF	TGTGCCACCAGCAGTACAGGGGTAATCATTTCACCCCTCCACTTT
-	TRBD1	TRBV27	TRBJ1-2	CASRRGVDRAEGYTF	TGTGCCAGCAGAAGGGGGGTTGACAGGGCGGAGGGCTACACCTTC
-	TRBD1	TRBV7-2	TRBJ1-4	CASSLDQGAFEKLFF	TGTGCCAGCAGCTTAGACCAGGGGGCGTTCGAAAAACTGTTTTTT
-	-	TRBV30	TRBJ2-5	CAWSGGETQYF	TGTGCCTGGAGTGGGGGCGAGACCCAGTACTTC
-	TRBD2	TRBV19	TRBJ2-2	CASTRGGATGELFF	TGTGCCAGTACCCGGGGGGGCGCCACCGGGGAGCTGTTTTTT
-	TRBD2	TRBV7-2	TRBJ2-2	CASSTTLLTSGAGELFF	TGTGCCAGCAGCACTACACTATTGACTAGCGGGGCCGGGGAGCTGTTTTTT
-	TRBD2	TRBV30	TRBJ2-3	CAYSGLAGKGDTQYF	TGTGCCTATTCGGGACTAGCGGGGAAAGGGGATACGCAGTATTTT
-	-	TRBV5-5	TRBJ1-3	CASSLDVRSSGNTIYF	TGTGCCAGCAGCTTGGACGTGAGGAGCTCTGGAAACACCATATATTTT
-	TRBD1	TRBV5-6	TRBJ2-6	CASSLQGAEGANVLTF	TGTGCCAGCAGCTTGCAGGGGGCGGAAGGGGCCAACGTCCTGACTTTC
-	-	TRBV29-1	TRBJ2-1	CSVEHQYNEQFF	TGCAGCGTTGAACACCAATACAATGAGCAGTTCTTC
once	-	TRBV5-5	TRBJ2-2	CASSWGLTTSGELFF	TGTGCCAGCAGCTGGGGACTGACGACCTCCGGGGAGCTGTTTTTT
-	TRBD1	TRBV5-1	TRBJ2-7	CASSLSRGRYEQYF	TGCGCCAGCAGCTTGTCGAGGGGGCGTTACGAGCAGTACTTC
-	-	TRBV6-5	TRBJ1-5	CASSPTGSNQPQHF	TGTGCCAGCAGTCCCACAGGGTCCAATCAGCCCCAGCATTTT
-	-	TRBV20-1	TRBJ1-2	CSAPVDGYTF	TGCAGTGCGCCGGTTGACGGCTACACCTTC
-	TRBD1	TRBV5-6	TRBJ1-5	CASSPGQGSSYEPQHF	TGTGCCAGCAGCCCGGGACAGGGGTCTTCCTACGAGCCCCAGCATTTT
-	TRBD1	TRBV18	TRBJ2-7	CASSPTGQGGRYF	TGTGCCAGCTCACCAACCGGACAGGGTGGGCGGTACTTC
-	-	TRBV7-7	TRBJ2-5	CASSPAGRRETQYF	TGTGCTAGCAGCCCGGCGGGCCGCCGGGAGACCCAGTACTTC